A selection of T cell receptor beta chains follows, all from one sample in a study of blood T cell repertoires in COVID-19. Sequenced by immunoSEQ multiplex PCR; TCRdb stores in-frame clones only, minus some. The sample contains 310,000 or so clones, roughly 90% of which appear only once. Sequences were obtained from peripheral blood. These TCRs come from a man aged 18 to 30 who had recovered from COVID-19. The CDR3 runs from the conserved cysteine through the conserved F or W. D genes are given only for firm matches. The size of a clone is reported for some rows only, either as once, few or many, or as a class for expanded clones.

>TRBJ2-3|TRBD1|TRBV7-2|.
TGTGCCAGCAGCTTAGAGGGACAGGGGGCACCAGATACGCAGTATTTT
CASSLEGQGAPDTQYF
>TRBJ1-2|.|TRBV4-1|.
TGCGCCAGCAGCCGCGACTTCGACAGCTACCTTGGCTACACCTTC
CASSRDFDSYLGYTF
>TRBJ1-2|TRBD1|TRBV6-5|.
TGTGCCAGCCTGAGACAGGGGGAGAGTGGCTACACCTTC
CASLRQGESGYTF
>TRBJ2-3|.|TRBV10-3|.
TGTGCCTCCCAGGGGACCAGCACAGATACGCAGTATTTT
CASQGTSTDTQYF
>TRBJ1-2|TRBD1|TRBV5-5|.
TGTGCCAGCAGCTTGGCCGGGACAGACTTCTATGGCTACACCTTC
CASSLAGTDFYGYTF
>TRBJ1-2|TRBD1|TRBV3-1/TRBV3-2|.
TGTGCCAGCAGCAAGGGACAGCTCTCCTTGGGCTACACCTTC
CASSKGQLSLGYTF
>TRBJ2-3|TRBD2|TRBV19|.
TGTGCCAGTAGTATCGAGCGGGGGGCAACAGATACGCAGTATTTT
CASSIERGATDTQYF
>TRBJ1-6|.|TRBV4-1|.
TGCGCCAGCAGCCAAGATCTTAATTCACCCCTCCACTTT
CASSQDLNSPLHF
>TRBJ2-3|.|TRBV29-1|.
TGCAGCGTAGCGGTCGGGGTAACAGATACGCAGTATTTT
CSVAVGVTDTQYF
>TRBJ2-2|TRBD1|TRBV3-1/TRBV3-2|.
TGTGCCAGCAGCCTAGGACAGGTCCCAGAAACCGGGGAGCTGTTTTTT
CASSLGQVPETGELFF
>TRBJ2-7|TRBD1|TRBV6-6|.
TGTGCCAGCACCCCGGGACAGGGATTATACGAGCAGTACTTC
CASTPGQGLYEQYF
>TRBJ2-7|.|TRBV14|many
TGTGCCAGCAGCCTCTCAGGGTCCGAGCAGTACTTC
CASSLSGSEQYF
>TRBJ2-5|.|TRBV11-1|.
TGTGCCAGCAGCTTAGTAGGGGACTCCCAAGAGACCCAGTACTTC
CASSLVGDSQETQYF
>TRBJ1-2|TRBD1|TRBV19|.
TGTGCCAGTAGTTCCGGGACAGGGGTTTCCTATGGCTACACCTTC
CASSSGTGVSYGYTF
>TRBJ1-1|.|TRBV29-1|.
TGCAGCGTTGATTCGGGGGGCACTGAAGCTTTCTTT
CSVDSGGTEAFF
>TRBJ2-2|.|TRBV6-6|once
TGTGCCACCAGCTGGCTCACCGGGGAGCTGTTTTTT
CATSWLTGELFF
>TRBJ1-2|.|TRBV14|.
TGTGCCAGCAGCCAGTGGACATCTCGATGGACCTTC
CASSQWTSRWTF
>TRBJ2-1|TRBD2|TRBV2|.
TGTGCCAGCAGTGCCCTACTAGCGGGGGGGTACAATGAGCAGTTCTTC
CASSALLAGGYNEQFF
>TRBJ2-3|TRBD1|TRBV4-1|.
TGCGCCAGCAGCCAAGCACGGGACAGGGACACAGATACGCAGTATTTT
CASSQARDRDTDTQYF
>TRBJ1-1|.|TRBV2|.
TGTGCCAGCAGACCGGGGATGAACACTGAAGCTTTCTTT
CASRPGMNTEAFF
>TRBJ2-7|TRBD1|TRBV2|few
TGTGCCAGCAGTGAAGGGGACAGAAACGAGCAGTACTTC
CASSEGDRNEQYF
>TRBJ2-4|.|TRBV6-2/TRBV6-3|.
TGTGCCAGCAACCCAGGGGGGGTAGCCAAAAACATTCAGTACTTC
CASNPGGVAKNIQYF
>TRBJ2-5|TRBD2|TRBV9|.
TGTGCCAGCAGCGTAGGGGCTAGCGGGTGGGGGGAGACCCAGTACTTC
CASSVGASGWGETQYF
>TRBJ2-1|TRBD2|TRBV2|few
TGTGCCAGCACTCGGGGGGGTGAGCAGTTCTTC
CASTRGGEQFF
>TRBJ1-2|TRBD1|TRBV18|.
TGTGCCAGCTCACCAGTCTCAGACAGGGCCTCCTCGGGCTACACCTTC
CASSPVSDRASSGYTF
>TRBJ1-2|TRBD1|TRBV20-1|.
TGCAGTGCTCCGGGACAGTGGTCGTACACCTTC
CSAPGQWSYTF
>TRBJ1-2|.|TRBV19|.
TGTGCCAGTAGTATGAAGGTAGAGGCTAACTATGGCTACACCTTC
CASSMKVEANYGYTF
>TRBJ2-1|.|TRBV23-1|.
TGCGCCAGCAGTCAAGGGGGGGCCATTGCACCCTACAATGAGCAGTTCTTC
CASSQGGAIAPYNEQFF
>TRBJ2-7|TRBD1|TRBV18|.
TGTGCCAGCTCACCACCGGGACAGGGGGGCCACGAGCAGTACTTC
CASSPPGQGGHEQYF
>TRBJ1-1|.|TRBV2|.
TGTGCCAGCAGTGAAGCGATCCGGGAAGCTTTCTTT
CASSEAIREAFF
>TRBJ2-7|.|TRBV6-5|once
TGTGCCAGCAGGGACAGATTCTACGAGCAGTACTTC
CASRDRFYEQYF
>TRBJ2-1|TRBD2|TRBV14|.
TGTGCCAGCAGCCAATACGCGGGGGGCCTCGGTAATGAGCAGTTCTTC
CASSQYAGGLGNEQFF
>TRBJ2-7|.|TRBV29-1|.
TGCAGCGTTGGGGGGGGCTCGCCAGGCTACGAGCAGTACTTC
CSVGGGSPGYEQYF
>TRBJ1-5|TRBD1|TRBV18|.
TGTGCCAGCTCAGTAAACAGGGGTGATCAGCCCCAGCATTTT
CASSVNRGDQPQHF
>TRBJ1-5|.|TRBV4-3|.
TGCGCCAGCAGCCACGGGGATAGCAATCAGCCCCAGCATTTT
CASSHGDSNQPQHF
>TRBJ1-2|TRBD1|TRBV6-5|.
TGTGCCAGCAGCCCCACAGGGGTTGGCTATGGCTACACCTTC
CASSPTGVGYGYTF
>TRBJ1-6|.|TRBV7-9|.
TGTGCCAGCAGCCAGAGCTACAGGGTAAAGAATTCACCCCTCCACTTT
CASSQSYRVKNSPLHF
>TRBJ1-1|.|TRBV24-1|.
TGTGCCACCCGCCGGGAGTCGAACACTGAAGCTTTCTTT
CATRRESNTEAFF
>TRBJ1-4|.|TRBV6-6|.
TGTGCCACCAGGGGCGGGGGGGGCACAACTAATGAAAAACTGTTTTTT
CATRGGGGTTNEKLFF
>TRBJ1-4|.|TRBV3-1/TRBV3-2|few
TGTGCCAGCAGCCAAGGAGACAGGACTAATGAAAAACTGTTTTTT
CASSQGDRTNEKLFF